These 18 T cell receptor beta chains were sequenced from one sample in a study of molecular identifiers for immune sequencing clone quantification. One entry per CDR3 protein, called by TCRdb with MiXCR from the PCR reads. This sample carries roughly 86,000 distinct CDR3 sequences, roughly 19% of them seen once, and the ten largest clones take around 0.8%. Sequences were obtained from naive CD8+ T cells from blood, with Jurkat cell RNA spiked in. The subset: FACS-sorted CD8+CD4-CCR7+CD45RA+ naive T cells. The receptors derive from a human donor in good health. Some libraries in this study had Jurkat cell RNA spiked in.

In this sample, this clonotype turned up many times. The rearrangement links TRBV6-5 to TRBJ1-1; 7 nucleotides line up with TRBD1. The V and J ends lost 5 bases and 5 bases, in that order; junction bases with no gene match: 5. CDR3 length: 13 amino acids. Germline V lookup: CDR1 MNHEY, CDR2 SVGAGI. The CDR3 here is CASSQYRGTEAFF. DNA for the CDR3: TGTGCCAGCAGTCAATACAGGGGAACTGAAGCTTTCTTT.

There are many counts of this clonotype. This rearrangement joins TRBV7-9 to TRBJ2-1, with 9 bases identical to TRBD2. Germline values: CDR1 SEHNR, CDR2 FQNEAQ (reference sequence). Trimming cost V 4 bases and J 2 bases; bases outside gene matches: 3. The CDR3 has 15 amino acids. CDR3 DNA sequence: TGTGCCAGCAGCTCCGGGACTAGCCCCTACAATGAGCAGTTCTTC. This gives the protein CASSSGTSPYNEQFF.

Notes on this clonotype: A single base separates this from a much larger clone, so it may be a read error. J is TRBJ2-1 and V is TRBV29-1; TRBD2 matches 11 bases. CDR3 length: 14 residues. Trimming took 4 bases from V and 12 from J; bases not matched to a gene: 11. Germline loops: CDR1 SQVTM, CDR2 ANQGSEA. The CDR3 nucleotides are TGCAGCGTTGGGACTAGCGGGCCCGCCAGGGGGCAGTTCTTC. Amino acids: CSVGTSGPARGQFF.

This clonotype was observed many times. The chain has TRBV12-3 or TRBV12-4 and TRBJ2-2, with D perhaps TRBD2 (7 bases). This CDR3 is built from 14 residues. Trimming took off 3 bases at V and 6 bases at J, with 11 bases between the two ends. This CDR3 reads CASSFPGGPGELFF. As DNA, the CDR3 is TGTGCCAGCAGTTTCCCGGGGGGCCCCGGGGAGCTGTTTTTT.

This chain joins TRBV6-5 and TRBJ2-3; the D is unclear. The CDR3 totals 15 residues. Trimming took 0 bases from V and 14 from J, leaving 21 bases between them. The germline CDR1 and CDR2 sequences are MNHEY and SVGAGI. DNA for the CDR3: TGTGCCAGCAGTTACTCGGACGGATCCACAGATACGTGGTATTTT. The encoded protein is CASSYSDGSTDTWYF.

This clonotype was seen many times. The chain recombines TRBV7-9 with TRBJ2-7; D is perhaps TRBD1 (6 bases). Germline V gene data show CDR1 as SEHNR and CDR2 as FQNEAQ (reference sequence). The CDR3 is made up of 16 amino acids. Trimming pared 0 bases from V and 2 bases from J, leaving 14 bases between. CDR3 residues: CASSLAQGAFAYEQYF. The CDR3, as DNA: TGTGCCAGCAGCTTAGCACAGGGCGCGTTCGCCTACGAGCAGTACTTC.

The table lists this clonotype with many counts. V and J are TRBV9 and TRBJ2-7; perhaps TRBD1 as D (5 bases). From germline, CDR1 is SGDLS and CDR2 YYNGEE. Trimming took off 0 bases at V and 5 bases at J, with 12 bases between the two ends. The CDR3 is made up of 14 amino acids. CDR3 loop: CASSVGGAWDEQYF. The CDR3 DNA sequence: TGTGCCAGCAGCGTAGGTGGGGCCTGGGACGAGCAGTACTTC.

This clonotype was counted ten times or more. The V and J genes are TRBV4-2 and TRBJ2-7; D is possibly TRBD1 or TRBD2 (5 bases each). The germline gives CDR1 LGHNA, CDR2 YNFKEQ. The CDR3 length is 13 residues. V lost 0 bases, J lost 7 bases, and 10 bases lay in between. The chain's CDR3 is CASSQEEGLEQYF. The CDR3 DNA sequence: TGTGCCAGCAGCCAAGAAGAGGGGTTGGAGCAGTACTTC.

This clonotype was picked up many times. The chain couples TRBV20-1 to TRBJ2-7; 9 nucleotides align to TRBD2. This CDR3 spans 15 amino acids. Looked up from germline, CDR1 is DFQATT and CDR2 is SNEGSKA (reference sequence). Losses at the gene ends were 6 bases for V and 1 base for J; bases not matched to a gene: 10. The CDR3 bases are TGCAGTGCCAACCCCCGGACTAGCGAGTCCTACGAGCAGTACTTC. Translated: CSANPRTSESYEQYF.

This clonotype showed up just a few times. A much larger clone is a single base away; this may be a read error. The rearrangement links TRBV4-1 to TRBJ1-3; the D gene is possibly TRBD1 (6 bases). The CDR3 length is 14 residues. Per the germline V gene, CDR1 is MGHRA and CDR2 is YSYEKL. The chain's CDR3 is CASSPQGSGNAIYF. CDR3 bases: TGCGCCAGCAGCCCCCAGGGGTCTGGAAACGCCATATATTTT.

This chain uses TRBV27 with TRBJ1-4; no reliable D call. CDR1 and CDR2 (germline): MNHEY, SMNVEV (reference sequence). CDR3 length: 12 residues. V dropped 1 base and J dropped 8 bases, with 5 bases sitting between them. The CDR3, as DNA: TGTGCCAGCAGTTTATACGGGGAAAAACTGTTTTTT. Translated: CASSLYGEKLFF.

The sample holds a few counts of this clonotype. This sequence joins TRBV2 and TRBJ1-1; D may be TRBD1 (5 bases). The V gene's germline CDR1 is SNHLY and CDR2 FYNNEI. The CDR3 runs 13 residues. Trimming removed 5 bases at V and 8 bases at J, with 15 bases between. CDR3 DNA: TGTGCCAGCAGTCACAGCCAGGGAGTAGAAGCTTTCTTT. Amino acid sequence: CASSHSQGVEAFF.

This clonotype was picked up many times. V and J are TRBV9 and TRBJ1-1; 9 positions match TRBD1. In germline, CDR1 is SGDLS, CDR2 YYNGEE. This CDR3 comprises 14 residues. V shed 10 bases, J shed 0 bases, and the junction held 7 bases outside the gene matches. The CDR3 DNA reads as TGTGCCTCGGACAGGGGAGGGATGAACACTGAAGCTTTCTTT. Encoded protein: CASDRGGMNTEAFF.

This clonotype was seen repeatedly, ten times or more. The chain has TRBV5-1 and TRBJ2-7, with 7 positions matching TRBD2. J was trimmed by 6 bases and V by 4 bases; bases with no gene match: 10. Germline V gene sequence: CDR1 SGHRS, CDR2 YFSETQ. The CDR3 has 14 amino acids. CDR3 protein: CASSHGGEGFEQYF. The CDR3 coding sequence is TGCGCCAGCAGCCACGGTGGGGAGGGCTTCGAGCAGTACTTC.

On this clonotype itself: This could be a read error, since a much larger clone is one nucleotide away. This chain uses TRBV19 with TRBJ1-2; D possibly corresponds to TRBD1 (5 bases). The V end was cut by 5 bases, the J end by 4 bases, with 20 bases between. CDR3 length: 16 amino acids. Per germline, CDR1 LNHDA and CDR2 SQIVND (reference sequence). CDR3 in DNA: TGTGCCAGTAGTTCCTTAATTACCGGGACGAGCTATGGCTACACCTTC. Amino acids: CASSSLITGTSYGYTF.

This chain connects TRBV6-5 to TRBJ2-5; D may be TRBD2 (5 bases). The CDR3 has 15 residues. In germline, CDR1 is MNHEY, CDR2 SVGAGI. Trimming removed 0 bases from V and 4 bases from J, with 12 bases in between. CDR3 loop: CASSYSGWRSETQYF. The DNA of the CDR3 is TGTGCCAGCAGTTACTCCGGATGGAGGTCAGAGACCCAGTACTTC.

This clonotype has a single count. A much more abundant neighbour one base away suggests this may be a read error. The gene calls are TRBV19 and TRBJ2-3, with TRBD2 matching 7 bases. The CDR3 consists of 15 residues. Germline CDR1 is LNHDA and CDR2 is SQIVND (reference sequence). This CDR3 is CAGSIVRESTDTQYF. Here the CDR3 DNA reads TGTGCCGGTAGTATAGTGCGGGAGAGCACAGATACGCAGTATTTT. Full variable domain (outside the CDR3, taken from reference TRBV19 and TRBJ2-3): DGGITQSPKYLFRKEGQNVTLSCEQNLNHDAMYWYRQDPGQGLRLIYYSQIVNDFQKGDIAEGYSVSREKKESFPLTVTSAQKNPTAFYLCAGSIVRESTDTQYFGPGTRLTVL.

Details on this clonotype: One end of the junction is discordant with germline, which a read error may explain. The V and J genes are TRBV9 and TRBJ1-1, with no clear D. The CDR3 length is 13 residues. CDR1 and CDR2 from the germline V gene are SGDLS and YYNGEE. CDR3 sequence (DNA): TGTGCCAGCAGCGTAGAAAGCGTTTCCGAAGCTTCCTTT. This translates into CASSVESVSEASF.